The present entry profiles one T cell receptor (beta chain) with its context. Its specificity is not known. The cDNA was synthesized by means of template-switch 5'RACE, which was carried out with 10-nucleotide random UMIs. TCRdb reprocessed the 5' RACE reads with MiXCR, giving one entry per CDR3 protein. The sample lists over 40,000 distinct CDR3 sequences, just under 6.5% occurring once. The germline CDR1 and CDR2 sequences are LNHNV and YYDKDF (reference sequence). CDR3 length: 14 residues. Trimming took 1 base from V and 0 from J, leaving 6 bases between them. The entry originates in a study of neurological immune-mediated disorders. Points from the study as a whole: The study found the most TCR clonal expansion in HTLV-1-associated myelopathy and the least in multiple sclerosis, below healthy controls. CDR3 amino acid sequences found in expanded clones were never shared across subjects, suggesting private repertoires in all groups.

Individuals who volunteered at a blood bank located in Maryland, USA, made up the group of healthy controls. The material sequenced was CD4+ T cells from blood. This receptor was identified in a woman aged 40 to 49 in good health. This rearrangement joins TRBV15 to TRBJ1-1; D unclear. As DNA, the CDR3 is TGTGCCACCAGCAGAGCAAAGCTGAACACTGAAGCTTTCTTT. Its protein is CATSRAKLNTEAFF.